The sequence of this T cell receptor (beta chain) was determined in a study of shared clonotypes between healthy human individuals. The method was immunoSEQ multiplex PCR; TCRdb's version includes in-frame clones alone and lacks a portion of them. The sample records about 2,500,000 clones, 90% to 95% being singletons. In the case of this clone: In the same sample, other DNA sequences code for this CDR3.

All the donors were Caucasian adults who lived in Nashville, Tennessee. Source material: naive CD4+ T cells sorted from blood. Subset given: CD45RA+ positively selected. This receptor was obtained from a man younger than 35 in good health.

DNA of the CDR3: TGCGCCAGCAGCCAAGATCCCGGGGGCTCCTACAATGAGCAGTTCTTC. Translation gives CASSQDPGGSYNEQFF. The V gene is TRBV4-1, the J gene TRBJ2-1; maybe TRBD2 (6 bases). This CDR3 has 16 residues. CDR1 MGHRA and CDR2 YSYEKL come from the germline V gene. Trimming took off 0 bases at V and 0 bases at J, with 9 bases between the two ends.